The rows below give T cell receptor beta chains drawn from one sample of a study of beta chain features in type 1 diabetes. This table comes from immunoSEQ multiplex PCR, and its TCRdb copy is limited to in-frame clones, with some not included. This table has nearly 250,000 clones, 11% to 15% appearing once. Sequencing was done on a sample of naive CD4+ T cells from blood. These receptor sequences come from a woman aged 40 to 50 in good health. Both conserved end residues are part of each CDR3. The order of the fields is J gene, V gene, D gene, clone size, CDR3 protein, CDR3 DNA. The D gene is left open where the match is weak. Size is stated for part of the rows, as once, few or many counts, or as a class when the clone is expanded.

>TRBJ1-2|TRBV5-6|TRBD1|few
CASSLGQVAGYTF
TGTGCCAGCAGCCTGGGACAGGTGGCTGGCTACACCTTC
>TRBJ1-6|TRBV6-6|-|-
CASSTTRSSPLHF
TGTGCCAGCAGTACAACGAGGAGTTCACCCCTCCACTTT
>TRBJ2-7|TRBV9|-|-
CASSPSGNSYEQYF
TGTGCCAGCAGCCCCTCCGGGAACTCCTACGAGCAGTACTTC
>TRBJ1-5|TRBV5-1|-|-
CASSENTGLGQPQHF
TGCGCCAGCAGCGAGAACACCGGGTTGGGTCAGCCCCAGCATTTT
>TRBJ1-1|TRBV5-1|-|few
CASSLIGQPNTEAFF
TGCGCCAGCAGTTTGATCGGACAGCCGAACACTGAAGCTTTCTTT
>TRBJ1-1|TRBV18|TRBD1|few
CASSPLTGGGLNTEAFF
TGTGCCAGCTCACCACTGACAGGGGGAGGCTTGAACACTGAAGCTTTCTTT
>TRBJ2-3|TRBV9|-|few
CASSVERSTDTQYF
TGTGCCAGCAGCGTAGAGAGGAGCACAGATACGCAGTATTTT
>TRBJ2-1|TRBV18|-|few
CASSPLTAPYGDNEQFF
TGTGCCAGCTCACCACTGACAGCCCCCTACGGCGACAATGAGCAGTTCTTC
>TRBJ1-6|TRBV6-5|TRBD1|-
CASRSGQLNSPLHF
TGTGCCAGCAGGTCGGGACAGCTAAATTCACCCCTCCACTTT
>TRBJ2-4|TRBV5-4|TRBD2|-
CASTRGGEAKNIQYF
TGTGCCAGCACCCGGGGGGGCGAGGCCAAAAACATTCAGTACTTC
>TRBJ2-7|TRBV7-8|TRBD1|few
CASSSPGQGAYEQYF
TGTGCCAGCAGCTCGCCGGGACAGGGGGCCTACGAGCAGTACTTC
>TRBJ2-3|TRBV15|TRBD1|-
CATSRVRTGGWTDTQYF
TGTGCCACCAGCAGAGTTAGGACAGGGGGTTGGACAGATACGCAGTATTTT
>TRBJ1-6|TRBV9|-|-
CASSVEWAGVSPLHF
TGTGCCAGCAGCGTAGAATGGGCAGGGGTTTCACCCCTCCACTTT
>TRBJ1-5|TRBV10-3|TRBD1|few
CAISETGTGVNQPQHF
TGTGCCATCAGTGAGACGGGGACAGGGGTAAATCAGCCCCAGCATTTT
>TRBJ2-5|TRBV6-1|-|-
CASVQGQSETQYF
TGTGCCAGCGTTCAGGGGCAGTCGGAGACCCAGTACTTC
>TRBJ1-2|TRBV6-1|TRBD1|few
CASTPTPGQGYGYTF
TGTGCCAGCACCCCGACCCCGGGACAGGGTTATGGCTACACCTTC
>TRBJ1-4|TRBV7-2|-|few
CASSLATQASEKLFF
TGTGCCAGCAGCTTAGCGACACAGGCGTCTGAAAAACTGTTTTTT
>TRBJ2-5|TRBV5-1|TRBD2|-
CASSRDRGGIAETQYF
TGCGCCAGCAGCCGGGACCGCGGGGGTATCGCCGAGACCCAGTACTTC
>TRBJ1-5|TRBV19|TRBD1|few
CASRDREKRSNQPQHF
TGTGCCAGCCGAGACAGGGAGAAGAGAAGCAATCAGCCCCAGCATTTT
>TRBJ2-1|TRBV2|TRBD2|-
CASSNTQLAKLYNEQFF
TGTGCCAGCAGTAACACCCAACTAGCGAAACTCTACAATGAGCAGTTCTTC
>TRBJ1-1|TRBV6-5|TRBD1|-
CASCGTVNTEAFF
TGTGCCAGCTGCGGGACAGTCAACACTGAAGCTTTCTTT
>TRBJ2-7|TRBV28|-|few
CASSLPGYEQYF
TGTGCCAGCAGTCTCCCGGGCTACGAGCAGTACTTC
>TRBJ2-3|TRBV5-1|-|few
CASSLGGSGDTQYF
TGCGCCAGCAGCTTGGGCGGATCCGGGGATACGCAGTATTTT
>TRBJ1-2|TRBV28|-|few
CASVRDISNYGYTF
TGTGCCAGCGTCCGGGACATTTCCAACTATGGCTACACCTTC
>TRBJ2-5|TRBV11-2|-|-
CASSQLPGKTQYF
TGTGCCAGCAGCCAGCTGCCGGGAAAGACCCAGTACTTC
>TRBJ1-2|TRBV5-1|-|-
CASRPTGQSVRSYTF
TGCGCCAGCAGACCGACGGGACAATCGGTCCGGAGCTACACCTTC
>TRBJ2-5|TRBV2|TRBD2|few
CASSGLAGGQETQYF
TGTGCCAGCAGTGGACTAGCGGGGGGACAAGAGACCCAGTACTTC
>TRBJ2-7|TRBV6-1|TRBD1|-
CASREPRQGAYSYEQYF
TGTGCCAGCAGAGAACCTCGACAGGGCGCATACTCCTACGAGCAGTACTTC
>TRBJ1-1|TRBV29-1|-|few
CSVHRVGTEAFF
TGCAGCGTTCACAGGGTTGGAACTGAAGCTTTCTTT
>TRBJ1-2|TRBV11-2|-|-
CASSSSDQGGYTF
TGTGCCAGCAGCTCCTCCGATCAGGGGGGCTACACCTTC
>TRBJ2-7|TRBV4-3|-|-
CASSQRADSYEQYF
TGCGCCAGCAGCCAGAGGGCGGATTCCTACGAGCAGTACTTC
>TRBJ2-3|TRBV29-1|-|many
CSVLTVGDTQYF
TGCAGCGTTCTCACGGTTGGAGATACGCAGTATTTT
>TRBJ1-5|TRBV2|-|-
CASSETGRVQPQHF
TGTGCCAGCAGTGAAACAGGGAGAGTACAGCCCCAGCATTTT
>TRBJ1-2|TRBV13|TRBD1|-
CASRLPGGYGYTF
TGTGCCAGCAGACTACCAGGGGGCTATGGCTACACCTTC
>TRBJ1-2|TRBV9|TRBD1|few
CASSPSDRLIPYGYTF
TGTGCCAGCAGCCCCTCGGACAGGCTGATCCCCTATGGCTACACCTTC
>TRBJ1-2|TRBV27|-|-
CASRAGGGYTF
TGTGCCAGCAGGGCCGGGGGGGGCTACACCTTC
>TRBJ1-3|TRBV6-5|TRBD1|-
CASSYFRQGSGNTIYF
TGTGCCAGCAGTTACTTCCGACAGGGCTCTGGAAACACCATATATTTT
>TRBJ2-3|TRBV5-1|-|-
CASSPPLALDTQYF
TGCGCCAGCAGCCCGCCTCTAGCTTTGGATACGCAGTATTTT
>TRBJ2-5|TRBV11-2|-|-
CASSLGLDSQETQYF
TGTGCCAGCAGCTTAGGGTTGGACAGCCAAGAGACCCAGTACTTC
>TRBJ2-2|TRBV19|-|few
CASSIVRLSNTGELFF
TGTGCCAGTAGTATAGTCAGGCTATCGAACACCGGGGAGCTGTTTTTT
>TRBJ1-2|TRBV18|TRBD1|few
CASSPRDRSPLRGYTF
TGTGCCAGCTCACCCCGGGACAGGTCGCCGCTTCGTGGCTACACCTTC
>TRBJ2-5|TRBV18|-|-
CASSLGSQETQYF
TGTGCCAGCTCACTTGGCAGCCAAGAGACCCAGTACTTC
>TRBJ2-5|TRBV7-9|TRBD2|-
CASSEAGLAAQETQYF
TGTGCCAGCAGCGAGGCGGGACTAGCGGCCCAAGAGACCCAGTACTTC
>TRBJ1-4|TRBV29-1|TRBD1|-
CSVAHRGWNEKLFF
TGCAGCGTTGCTCACAGGGGTTGGAATGAAAAACTGTTTTTT
>TRBJ1-1|TRBV15|-|few
CATSRVDGRWTEAFF
TGTGCCACCAGCAGAGTGGATGGGAGGTGGACTGAAGCTTTCTTT
>TRBJ1-4|TRBV6-5|TRBD1|-
CASSYGQDSRKLFF
TGTGCCAGCAGTTATGGACAGGATTCTCGAAAACTGTTTTTT
>TRBJ2-7|TRBV9|TRBD2|-
CASSVVTGGDYEQYF
TGTGCCAGCAGCGTAGTCACGGGGGGGGACTACGAGCAGTACTTC
>TRBJ2-3|TRBV19|TRBD1|-
CASSADTGTGGLDTQYF
TGTGCCAGTAGTGCTGATACCGGGACAGGGGGCTTGGATACGCAGTATTTT
>TRBJ2-3|TRBV5-1|TRBD2|few
CASSLVGGATDTQYF
TGCGCCAGCAGCTTGGTCGGGGGGGCCACCGATACGCAGTATTTT
>TRBJ1-1|TRBV21-1|-|few
CASSLNRTDRGTEAFF
TGTGCCAGCAGCCTTAACAGGACAGACAGAGGGACTGAAGCTTTCTTT
>TRBJ2-1|TRBV29-1|TRBD2|-
CSVPSTSGAAGEQFF
TGCAGCGTCCCCTCTACTAGCGGAGCAGCCGGGGAGCAGTTCTTC